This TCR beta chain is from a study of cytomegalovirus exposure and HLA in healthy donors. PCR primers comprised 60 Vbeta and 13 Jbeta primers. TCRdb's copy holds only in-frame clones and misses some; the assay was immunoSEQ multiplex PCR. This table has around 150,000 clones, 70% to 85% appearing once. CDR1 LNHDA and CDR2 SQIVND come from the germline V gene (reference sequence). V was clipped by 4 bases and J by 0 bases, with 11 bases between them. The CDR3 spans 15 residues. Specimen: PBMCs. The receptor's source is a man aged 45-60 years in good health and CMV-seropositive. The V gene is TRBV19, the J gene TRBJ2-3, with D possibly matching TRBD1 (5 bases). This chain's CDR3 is CASSSGHLSTDTQYF. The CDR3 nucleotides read TGTGCCAGTAGTAGTGGACACCTTAGCACAGATACGCAGTATTTT.